Listed below are T cell receptor beta chains from one sample, sequenced in a study of shared clonotypes between healthy human individuals. Profiled with immunoSEQ multiplex PCR; TCRdb holds only in-frame clones, not every one. The data show around 2.1 million clones, approximately 94% seen once. Specimen: naive CD8+ T cells from PBMCs. These receptors were obtained from a man in his late teens or twenties in good health. Some clones in this sample may be carry-over from other donors' samples. CDR3s include the opening cysteine and the closing phenylalanine or tryptophan. D genes are given only for firm matches. The listing skips clone size in some rows; elsewhere it reads once, few, many or a size class.

J | D | size | V | DNA | CDR3
TRBJ2-3 | NA | NA | TRBV7-2 | TGTGCCAGCAGCTTAACAGGGTTCAGCACAGATACGCAGTATTTT | CASSLTGFSTDTQYF
TRBJ2-1 | TRBD2 | NA | TRBV7-6 | TGTGCCAGCAGCTCCCGCGGGAGCTACTACAATGAGCAGTTCTTC | CASSSRGSYYNEQFF
TRBJ2-7 | NA | NA | TRBV5-6 | TGTGCCAGCAGCTTGGGGGGCCGGCTGAGCTCCTACGAGCAGTACTTC | CASSLGGRLSSYEQYF
TRBJ1-1 | TRBD1 | NA | TRBV7-9 | TGTGCCAGCAGCCCATTGGAGGGGGCAGACACTGAAGCTTTCTTT | CASSPLEGADTEAFF
TRBJ2-2 | NA | NA | TRBV11-2 | TGTGCCACCCCGACCAAAAACACCGGGGAGCTGTTTTTT | CATPTKNTGELFF
TRBJ2-1 | NA | NA | TRBV10-3 | TGTGCCATCAGTGAGTCGAAGACTACTGAGAATGAGCAGTTCTTC | CAISESKTTENEQFF
TRBJ2-7 | TRBD1 | NA | TRBV4-2 | TGTGCCAGCAGCCCGGGGGGACAGGGCGCCTACGAGCAGTACTTC | CASSPGGQGAYEQYF
TRBJ2-2 | NA | NA | TRBV28 | TGTGCCAGCAGTTCCCAGACAGGCCAAAGCCCGAACACCGGGGAGCTGTTTTTT | CASSSQTGQSPNTGELFF
TRBJ2-7 | NA | NA | TRBV2 | TGTGCCAGCTTAAAGAGGAATCTAGGAAATCTCGGGAACGAGCAGTACTTC | CASLKRNLGNLGNEQYF
TRBJ2-1 | NA | once | TRBV7-3 | TGTGCCAGCAGCTTAACAGGCGGACCTTACAATGAGCAGTTCTTC | CASSLTGGPYNEQFF
TRBJ2-1 | TRBD1 | once | TRBV19 | TGTGCCAGTAATGTCAGGACAGGGGGTCAATATGAGCAGTTCTTC | CASNVRTGGQYEQFF
TRBJ2-2 | TRBD1 | NA | TRBV10-1 | TGCGCCAGCAGTGAGAGGACAGGGAGTACCGGGGAGCTGTTTTTT | CASSERTGSTGELFF
TRBJ2-7 | NA | NA | TRBV11-2 | TGTGCCAGCAGCTTATCCCCGGACACCAGCTACGAGCAGTACTTC | CASSLSPDTSYEQYF
TRBJ2-3 | NA | NA | TRBV4-1 | TGCGCCAGCCAGGCGGGGCCACAGGGGTCGTGGGATACGCAGTATTTT | CASQAGPQGSWDTQYF
TRBJ2-3 | NA | once | TRBV7-2 | TGTGCCAGCAGCCCAACACGGGGACCCCCGCCAGATACGCAGTATTTT | CASSPTRGPPPDTQYF
TRBJ1-2 | TRBD1 | NA | TRBV27 | TGTGCCAGCAGTTCCCCGGGACAGGGTAATGGCTACACCTTC | CASSSPGQGNGYTF
TRBJ1-1 | NA | NA | TRBV5-1 | TGCGCCAGCAGCTTGGTGCAGGGTGGGGTTACTGAAGCTTTCTTT | CASSLVQGGVTEAFF
TRBJ2-3 | NA | NA | TRBV27 | TGTGCCAGCAGTTTAGATAGCGGTACAGATACGCAGTATTTT | CASSLDSGTDTQYF
TRBJ2-1 | NA | NA | TRBV28 | TGTGCCAGCAGTTTATTTGGACACTACAATGAGCAGTTCTTC | CASSLFGHYNEQFF
TRBJ2-1 | TRBD2 | NA | TRBV27 | TGTGCCAGCAGTCCCCGGACTAGCTACAATGAGCAGTTCTTC | CASSPRTSYNEQFF
TRBJ2-7 | TRBD1 | once | TRBV11-2 | TGTGCCAGCAGCTTAGCACCAGGGGGATCCTACGAGCAGTACTTC | CASSLAPGGSYEQYF
TRBJ2-5 | NA | NA | TRBV7-9 | TGTGCCAGCAGCCCCCGTAGCGAGATAACAGAGACCCAGTACTTC | CASSPRSEITETQYF
TRBJ2-1 | NA | NA | TRBV27 | TGTGCCAGCGGGTCCCTTTTCGGGCCAAACAATGAGCAGTTCTTC | CASGSLFGPNNEQFF
TRBJ1-1 | NA | NA | TRBV9 | TGTGCCAGCAGCCTCGGGACCCTAGGAGAAGCTTTCTTT | CASSLGTLGEAFF
TRBJ2-1 | TRBD2 | NA | TRBV7-9 | TGTGCCAGCAGCTTACAAGTAACCCTGGGGGGGGGTGAGCAGTTCTTC | CASSLQVTLGGGEQFF
TRBJ2-6 | NA | NA | TRBV9 | TGTGCCAGCAGCGTAGTCCCCTCTGGGGCCAACGTCCTGACTTTC | CASSVVPSGANVLTF
TRBJ2-7 | NA | NA | TRBV20-1 | TGCAGTGCCCCCCTGGAGCGCGAGCAGTACTTC | CSAPLEREQYF
TRBJ1-4 | TRBD1 | NA | TRBV27 | TGTGCCAGCAGTTTTTCTATAGGGACAGGTGCAACTAATGAAAAACTGTTTTTT | CASSFSIGTGATNEKLFF
TRBJ1-2 | NA | NA | TRBV27 | TGTGCCAGCAGTCCAATAACAGGACTGTCTGGCTACACCTTC | CASSPITGLSGYTF
TRBJ2-1 | NA | NA | TRBV27 | TGTGCCAGCACCTTGGGCCCCTACAATGAGCAGTTCTTC | CASTLGPYNEQFF
TRBJ1-2 | TRBD1 | NA | TRBV6-5 | TGTGCCAGCTCTACTTGGGGACAGGATTATGGCTACACCTTC | CASSTWGQDYGYTF
TRBJ2-7 | NA | NA | TRBV19 | TGTGCCAGCAGAGGTTGGCAGGGGAATTCCTACGAGCAGTACTTC | CASRGWQGNSYEQYF
TRBJ1-1 | NA | NA | TRBV15 | TGTGCCACCAGCAGGTCGGGGGGGCTGAACACTGAAGCTTTCTTT | CATSRSGGLNTEAFF
TRBJ1-2 | NA | once | TRBV9 | TGTGCCAGCAGCGCCGGGACTACTGGGGGGCGCAACTATGGCTACACCTTC | CASSAGTTGGRNYGYTF
TRBJ2-1 | TRBD2 | NA | TRBV14 | TGTGCCAGCAGCCATAGCGGGGCGGTCCTTAATGAGCAGTTCTTC | CASSHSGAVLNEQFF
TRBJ2-1 | NA | once | TRBV27 | TGTGCCAGCACCTCGGGGTGGTCCTACAATGAGCAGTTCTTC | CASTSGWSYNEQFF
TRBJ2-2 | TRBD2 | NA | TRBV2 | TGTGCCAGCAGTGAAGGTCGAGGGACTAAGGCCGGGGAGCTGTTTTTT | CASSEGRGTKAGELFF
TRBJ2-1 | NA | NA | TRBV7-8 | TGTGCCAGCAGCTTAGTTCGGGACTCAGGCACTGAGCAGTTCTTC | CASSLVRDSGTEQFF
TRBJ1-2 | NA | once | TRBV29-1 | TGCAGCGTTGATGAGTCATCTGAGGGCTACACCTTC | CSVDESSEGYTF
TRBJ2-6 | NA | NA | TRBV2 | TGTGCCAGCAGTGAATTGGGGGCCCCTAGCTCTGGGGCCAACGTCCTGACTTTC | CASSELGAPSSGANVLTF